The 9 T cell receptor beta chains listed next were all sequenced from one sample in a study of control samples from healthy donors and cancer patients. Data came from immunoSEQ multiplex PCR; TCRdb stores just in-frame clones and leaves some out. The data show about 59,000 clones, 92% seen once. The specimen was PBMCs. The receptors stem from a man aged 35 to 55 with colorectal cancer.

V usage is TRBV5-1 and J usage is TRBJ1-1; tentative D call: TRBD1 (6 bases). Trimming took 5 bases from V and 0 from J, leaving 14 bases between them. The CDR3 is 15 amino acids. Per the germline V gene, CDR1 is SGHRS and CDR2 is YFSETQ. The CDR3 sequence is CASSAEGGMNTEAFF. DNA for the CDR3: TGCGCCAGCAGTGCGGAGGGGGGCATGAACACTGAAGCTTTCTTT.

This clone was observed a few times. V gene TRBV2 combines with J gene TRBJ1-5; D gene ambiguous. This CDR3 is 14 amino acids long. Germline CDR1 and CDR2: SNHLY and FYNNEI. The V end lost 5 bases, the J end lost 4 bases, and 12 bases lay between the germline ends. CDR3 in DNA: TGTGCCAGCAGTCAACGGGCGTCGAATCAGCCCCAGCATTTT. Amino acid sequence: CASSQRASNQPQHF.

The chain's CDR3 is CASSESGGGNQPQHF. CDR3 DNA: TGTGCCAGCAGTGAGTCCGGGGGCGGCAATCAGCCCCAGCATTTT. The chain links TRBV25-1 to TRBJ1-5, with a weak D call TRBD1 (6 bases). The CDR3 length is 15 residues. Germline CDR1 reads MGHDK; CDR2 reads SYGVNS. Trimming removed 3 bases from V and 2 bases from J, with 11 bases in between.

This clone has only one observation. J is TRBJ1-1 and V is TRBV12-3 or TRBV12-4; D might be TRBD1 (6 bases). This CDR3 is 13 amino acids long. Trimming stripped 7 bases from V and 6 bases from J, with 15 bases between. Written as DNA, the CDR3 is TGTGCCAGCAAACAGGGCTCCGTGCCTGAAGCTTTCTTT. It translates to CASKQGSVPEAFF.

CDR3 sequence (DNA): TGTGCCAGCAGCGTAGCTCAACAGGTCTACAATGAGCAGTTCTTC. Protein sequence: CASSVAQQVYNEQFF. The chain has TRBV9 and TRBJ2-1; TRBD1 might be the D (5 bases). The CDR3 has 15 residues. Germline V gene sequence: CDR1 SGDLS, CDR2 YYNGEE. Trimming pared 0 bases from V and 3 bases from J, leaving 10 bases between.

The chain carries TRBV5-1 and TRBJ2-6, with TRBD1 matching 8 bases. CDR1 is SGHRS and CDR2 is YFSETQ in the germline V gene. This CDR3 contains 17 residues. After removal of 3 bases from V and 0 bases from J, the junction contained 5 bases not matched to a gene. The DNA for the CDR3 is TGCGCCAGCAGCTCCGGACAGGGAGGCTCTGGGGCCAACGTCCTGACTTTC. This codes for CASSSGQGGSGANVLTF.

This clone was seen once. The chain couples TRBV6-5 to TRBJ1-2, with TRBD1 as a possible D gene (6 bases). The ends were cut back, 6 bases at V and 4 bases at J, with 12 bases in the middle. Germline V gives CDR1 MNHEY, CDR2 SVGAGI. CDR3 length: 13 amino acids. The CDR3 reads CASRGDTFYGYTF. In DNA form, the CDR3 reads TGTGCCAGCAGGGGGGACACCTTCTATGGCTACACCTTC.

The genes are TRBV18 and TRBJ1-2, with D possibly matching TRBD1 (5 bases). CDR1 KGHSH and CDR2 LQKENI come from the germline V gene. Trimming took 3 bases from V and 5 from J, leaving 10 bases between them. This CDR3 has 13 residues. CDR3 loop: CASSPVGEYGYTF. For the CDR3, the DNA is TGTGCCAGCTCACCCGTGGGGGAGTATGGCTACACCTTC.

The chain couples TRBV5-1 to TRBJ1-1; D is undetermined. This CDR3 comprises 15 residues. The germline V gene has CDR1 SGHRS and CDR2 YFSETQ. V lost 4 bases and J 5 bases, leaving 18 bases between the germline ends. The CDR3 here is CASSPRPTYLTEAFF. Here the CDR3 DNA reads TGCGCCAGCAGCCCCAGACCGACATATTTAACTGAAGCTTTCTTT.